A single sample is the source of the 8 T cell receptor beta chains below, sequenced in a study of OX40 agonist ivuxolimab in advanced cancers. Assay: immunoSEQ multiplex PCR; the TCRdb copy retains only in-frame clones and omits some. Of more than 45,000 clones in the sample, about 77% were seen once. This specimen was CD4+ or CD8+ T cells sorted from blood, taken in a trial of the OX40 agonist ivuxolimab. These receptors all come from an adult with an advanced solid tumor such as melanoma, head and neck, liver or kidney cancer.

The CDR3 coding sequence is TGTGCCAGCAGTGAATACGGAAACACCATATATTTT. It is translated as CASSEYGNTIYF. The chain has TRBV6-1 and TRBJ1-3, with D unclear. Trimming took 2 bases from V and 4 from J, leaving 3 bases between them. Germline V gene lookup returns CDR1 MNHNS and CDR2 SASEGT. The CDR3 consists of 12 residues.

This chain connects TRBV25-1 to TRBJ2-1, with TRBD2 matching over 11 bases. Per the germline V gene, CDR1 is MGHDK and CDR2 is SYGVNS. The CDR3 is 16 amino acids. V lost 7 bases to trimming and J lost 4 bases; unmatched junction nucleotides: 9. The CDR3 coding sequence is TGTGCCAGCAATGGGGGGGGACTAGCGGAATACAATGAGCAGTTCTTC. Its translation is CASNGGGLAEYNEQFF.

The genes are TRBV7-9 and TRBJ1-1; D is ambiguous. Per germline, CDR1 SEHNR and CDR2 FQNEAQ (reference sequence). Between the trimmed V and J ends, which lost 1 base and 6 bases, there was a span of 12 bases. The CDR3 covers 14 residues. The CDR3 DNA reads as TGTGCCAGCAGCTTAGAGGGCACCGAGGCTGAAGCTTTCTTT. It yields the protein CASSLEGTEAEAFF.

The chain couples TRBV5-5 to TRBJ2-1; either TRBD1 or TRBD2 may supply D (5 bases each). CDR3 length equals 15 residues. V was trimmed by 0 bases and J by 2 bases, leaving 9 bases between them. Germline values: CDR1 SGHKS, CDR2 YYEKEE (reference sequence). CDR3 loop: CASSLEGPAYNEQFF. The CDR3 DNA is TGTGCCAGCAGCTTGGAGGGACCAGCCTACAATGAGCAGTTCTTC.

There are a few counts of this clone. The V and J genes are TRBV30 and TRBJ1-6; the D gene is possibly TRBD1 (6 bases). CDR1 and CDR2 from the germline V gene are GTSNPN and SVGIG (reference sequence). The CDR3 is made up of 13 amino acids. Trimming shortened V by 3 bases and J by 7 bases, and 10 bases separated the two germline ends. CDR3: CAWRADSNSPLHF. The CDR3 DNA follows: TGTGCCTGGAGGGCGGACAGCAATTCACCCCTCCACTTT.

The chain links TRBV19 to TRBJ2-3; 13 bases are a match to TRBD2. The J segment lost 7 bases and the V segment lost 7 bases, leaving 11 bases of the junction unmatched. The CDR3 spans 16 residues. Germline-derived CDR1 and CDR2 are LNHDA and SQIVND (reference sequence). Here the CDR3 reads CASTPGTSGNSNTQYF. CDR3 bases: TGTGCCAGTACCCCCGGGACTAGCGGGAACTCTAATACGCAGTATTTT.

This chain links TRBV7-3 with TRBJ1-1; possible D gene TRBD1, 6 bases. Germline V gene data show CDR1 as SGHTA and CDR2 as FQGTGA. The V gene lost 5 bases and the J gene lost 0 bases, with 10 bases spanning the gap. The CDR3 is made up of 14 amino acids. The CDR3 sequence: CASSPGQVNTEAFF. DNA for the CDR3: TGTGCCAGCAGCCCGGGACAAGTGAACACTGAAGCTTTCTTT.

This sequence joins TRBV4-2 and TRBJ2-3, with TRBD1 identical over 7 bases. V shed 1 base, J shed 4 bases, and the junction held 8 bases outside the gene matches. This CDR3 spans 16 amino acids. Germline CDR1 and CDR2: LGHNA and YNFKEQ. The CDR3 loop reads CASSQVQGDFADTQYF. The DNA of the CDR3 is TGTGCCAGCAGCCAAGTCCAGGGGGATTTCGCAGATACGCAGTATTTT.